This is a list of T cell receptor beta chains from one sample in a study of blood T cell repertoires in COVID-19. The assay was immunoSEQ multiplex PCR, and TCRdb's table has in-frame clones only and misses some. The sample carries approximately 94,000 clones, roughly 91% recorded once. The sequenced sample was peripheral blood. The receptors originated from a woman over 75 with active COVID-19. CDR3s include the opening cysteine and the closing phenylalanine or tryptophan. The D gene is left open where the match is weak. Expanded clones get a size class; other rows say once, few or many, or leave the size out.

J	V	D	size	CDR3	DNA
TRBJ1-1	TRBV7-3	.	.	CASSLQQNTEAFF	TGTGCCAGCAGCTTACAACAAAACACTGAAGCTTTCTTT
TRBJ2-1	TRBV11-2	TRBD1	.	CASSPQGARDEQFF	TGTGCCAGCAGCCCACAGGGGGCGAGAGATGAGCAGTTCTTC
TRBJ2-2	TRBV5-5	.	.	CASSLSPSANTGELFF	TGTGCCAGCAGCTTGTCTCCTAGCGCCAACACCGGGGAGCTGTTTTTT
TRBJ2-7	TRBV4-2	.	.	CASSQDWALSLEQYF	TGTGCCAGCAGCCAAGATTGGGCCCTATCGCTGGAGCAGTACTTC
TRBJ2-7	TRBV7-8	TRBD1	.	CASSKGQGAPESYF	TGTGCCAGCAGCAAGGGACAGGGGGCACCCGAGTCGTACTTC
TRBJ2-2	TRBV9	.	few	CASSPRQVVGELFF	TGTGCCAGCAGCCCCCGACAGGTGGTCGGGGAGCTGTTTTTT
TRBJ1-4	TRBV28	.	.	CASSLWQANEKLFF	TGTGCCAGCAGTTTATGGCAGGCTAATGAAAAACTGTTTTTT
TRBJ2-7	TRBV6-6	TRBD1	.	CASNRRQGGAYEQYF	TGTGCCAGCAACCGAAGACAGGGTGGGGCCTACGAGCAGTACTTC
TRBJ2-7	TRBV6-1	.	.	CASSEAFVVGLALYEQYF	TGTGCCAGCAGTGAAGCGTTTGTGGTAGGGCTAGCGTTATACGAGCAGTACTTC
TRBJ2-3	TRBV7-3	TRBD2	.	CASSLTGLAGGDTQYF	TGTGCCAGCAGCTTAACCGGACTAGCGGGAGGAGATACGCAGTATTTT
TRBJ2-3	TRBV7-9	TRBD2	once	CASNKHGIAGTDTQYF	TGTGCCAGCAATAAACATGGGATAGCGGGCACCGATACGCAGTATTTT
TRBJ2-5	TRBV24-1	.	.	CATSDRTATLQETQYF	TGTGCCACCAGTGACCGGACAGCGACTCTACAAGAGACCCAGTACTTC
TRBJ2-3	TRBV7-9	.	.	CASSLETSTDTQYF	TGTGCCAGCAGCTTAGAGACAAGCACAGATACGCAGTATTTT
TRBJ1-4	TRBV20-1	.	.	CSASLGAGEKLFF	TGCAGTGCTAGTCTGGGGGCGGGTGAAAAACTGTTTTTT
TRBJ2-2	TRBV2	TRBD2	.	CASRSWGGLAGTGELFF	TGTGCCAGCAGGAGTTGGGGAGGGCTAGCGGGAACGGGGGAGCTGTTTTTT
TRBJ1-1	TRBV6-5	.	.	CASSLGGADTEAFF	TGTGCCAGCAGTCTAGGGGGTGCGGACACTGAAGCTTTCTTT
TRBJ2-6	TRBV5-4	.	.	CASSFIGANVLTF	TGTGCCAGCAGCTTTATCGGGGCCAACGTCCTGACTTTC
TRBJ2-1	TRBV3-1/TRBV3-2	TRBD2	.	CASSHEDPFGRRSGSHEQFF	TGTGCCAGCAGCCATGAAGACCCCTTTGGGAGGCGGAGCGGGAGTCATGAGCAGTTCTTC
TRBJ2-5	TRBV18	TRBD1	.	CASSPPRGQETQYF	TGTGCCAGCTCCCCCCCCAGGGGGCAAGAGACCCAGTACTTC
TRBJ1-2	TRBV6-4	.	.	CASTPTGANYGYTF	TGTGCCAGCACCCCGACAGGAGCTAACTATGGCTACACCTTC
TRBJ1-5	TRBV19	.	.	CASSIVDSLNQPQHF	TGTGCCAGTAGTATAGTGGACAGCCTCAATCAGCCCCAGCATTTT
TRBJ2-1	TRBV6-5	.	.	CASRIRDSYNEQFF	TGTGCCAGCAGGATCAGGGATTCCTACAATGAGCAGTTCTTC
TRBJ2-2	TRBV6-5	.	.	CASSYRGGELFF	TGTGCCAGCAGTTACCGGGGCGGGGAGCTGTTTTTT
TRBJ1-2	TRBV3-1/TRBV3-2	.	.	CASSQSYGYTF	TGTGCCAGCAGCCAGTCGTATGGCTACACCTTC
TRBJ2-4	TRBV7-2	TRBD2	.	CASSLSVAGGQNIQYF	TGTGCCAGCAGCTTAAGTGTGGCGGGAGGCCAAAACATTCAGTACTTC
TRBJ1-6	TRBV19	.	.	CASSALRDPGAYNSPLHF	TGTGCCAGTAGTGCGCTCCGGGACCCGGGGGCCTATAATTCACCCCTCCACTTT
TRBJ2-7	TRBV11-2	.	.	CASSYHEEYEQYF	TGTGCCAGCAGCTACCATGAGGAATACGAGCAGTACTTC
TRBJ2-3	TRBV7-2	TRBD1	.	CASNTGGWETDTQYF	TGTGCCAGCAACACAGGGGGCTGGGAGACAGATACGCAGTATTTT
TRBJ2-7	TRBV29-1	.	.	CSVHDTLTYEQYF	TGCAGCGTTCACGACACGCTGACCTACGAGCAGTACTTC
TRBJ2-7	TRBV28	.	once	CASSLEGTVVYF	TGTGCCAGCAGTTTGGAGGGTACCGTGGTGTACTTC
TRBJ2-7	TRBV4-2	TRBD2	few	CASSHGTSGDYEQYF	TGTGCCAGCAGCCACGGGACTAGCGGGGACTACGAGCAGTACTTC
TRBJ1-3	TRBV10-2	TRBD1	.	CASSSGQGISGNTIYF	TGCGCCAGCAGCTCGGGACAGGGCATCTCTGGAAACACCATATATTTT
TRBJ2-3	TRBV27	TRBD1	.	CASSYDRETDTQYF	TGTGCCAGCAGCTACGACAGGGAAACAGATACGCAGTATTTT
TRBJ2-1	TRBV5-1	TRBD1	.	CASSWGSRGSINYNEQFF	TGCGCCAGCAGCTGGGGGTCCAGGGGGTCTATTAACTACAATGAGCAGTTCTTC
TRBJ2-3	TRBV29-1	.	.	CSVRRGIGTDTQYF	TGCAGCGTTCGGAGGGGAATTGGCACAGATACGCAGTATTTT
TRBJ2-7	TRBV28	.	.	CASRNREHPEQYF	TGTGCCAGCAGGAACCGGGAACATCCCGAGCAGTACTTC
TRBJ2-1	TRBV2	TRBD2	.	CASRGLDPYNEQFF	TGTGCCAGCAGAGGACTAGATCCCTACAATGAGCAGTTCTTC
TRBJ1-1	TRBV19	TRBD1	.	CASSPDRGMGTEAFF	TGTGCCAGTAGTCCGGACAGGGGAATGGGCACTGAAGCTTTCTTT
TRBJ1-2	TRBV19	.	few	CASSPQAGVGGYTF	TGTGCCAGTAGTCCCCAAGCGGGGGTGGGTGGCTACACCTTC
TRBJ1-6	TRBV18	.	once	CASRPSQVNSPLHF	TGTGCCAGCCGCCCTTCACAGGTTAATTCACCCCTCCACTTT
TRBJ2-7	TRBV6-2/TRBV6-3	TRBD2	once	CASSYSGTSLDPYEQYF	TGTGCCAGCAGTTACTCTGGGACTAGCCTCGACCCCTACGAGCAGTACTTC
TRBJ2-1	TRBV7-9	TRBD2	.	CASSLAGGPGNEQFF	TGTGCCAGCAGCCTAGCGGGAGGGCCGGGCAATGAGCAGTTCTTC
TRBJ1-1	TRBV21-1	.	.	CASSKALSRQGARNTEAFF	TGTGCCAGCAGCAAAGCGCTTTCGAGGCAGGGGGCGCGGAACACTGAAGCTTTCTTT
TRBJ2-7	TRBV6-6	TRBD2	.	CASTRGGPYEQYF	TGTGCCAGCACAAGGGGAGGGCCCTACGAGCAGTACTTC
TRBJ2-1	TRBV5-8	TRBD2	.	CASRFAGASGGYNEQFF	TGTGCCAGCAGGTTTGCTGGGGCTAGCGGGGGATACAATGAGCAGTTCTTC
TRBJ2-5	TRBV6-2/TRBV6-3	.	.	CASTPHGETQYF	TGTGCCAGCACCCCCCACGGAGAGACCCAGTACTTC
TRBJ1-2	TRBV24-1	TRBD1	.	CATSDQTRTGGYYGYTF	TGTGCCACCAGTGATCAGACTCGGACAGGGGGGTACTATGGCTACACCTTC
TRBJ1-3	TRBV7-6	TRBD1	.	CASSLTQGAAGNTIYF	TGTGCCAGCAGCTTGACACAGGGGGCGGCTGGAAACACCATATATTTT
TRBJ2-3	TRBV6-5	.	.	CASSYSRDTDTQYF	TGTGCCAGCAGTTATTCCCGGGACACAGATACGCAGTATTTT
TRBJ2-3	TRBV10-1	.	.	CAGRGVDSTDTQYF	TGCGCCGGCCGCGGGGTAGATAGCACAGATACGCAGTATTTT
TRBJ2-1	TRBV29-1	.	few	CSVLNVVPPTTNEQFF	TGCAGCGTTCTAAATGTCGTCCCCCCCACGACTAATGAGCAGTTCTTC
TRBJ2-3	TRBV7-2	TRBD2	.	CASSLGLGTSTDTQYF	TGTGCCAGCAGCTTGGGACTAGGGACTAGCACAGATACGCAGTATTTT
TRBJ2-7	TRBV6-6	.	.	CASSYSGSGRYEQYF	TGTGCCAGCAGTTACTCGGGGAGCGGACGATACGAGCAGTACTTC